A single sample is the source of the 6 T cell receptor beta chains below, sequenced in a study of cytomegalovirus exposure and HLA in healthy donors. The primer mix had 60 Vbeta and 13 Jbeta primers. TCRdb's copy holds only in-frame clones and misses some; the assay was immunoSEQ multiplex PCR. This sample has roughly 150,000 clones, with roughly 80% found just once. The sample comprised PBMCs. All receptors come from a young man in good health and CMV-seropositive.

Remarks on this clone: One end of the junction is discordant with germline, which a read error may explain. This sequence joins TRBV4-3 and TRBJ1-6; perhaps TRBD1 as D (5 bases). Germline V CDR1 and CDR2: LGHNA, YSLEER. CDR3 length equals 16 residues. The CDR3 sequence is CAGSQERQGGGSPLHF. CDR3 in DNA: TGCGCCGGCAGCCAAGAACGGCAGGGAGGCGGTTCACCCCTCCACTTT.

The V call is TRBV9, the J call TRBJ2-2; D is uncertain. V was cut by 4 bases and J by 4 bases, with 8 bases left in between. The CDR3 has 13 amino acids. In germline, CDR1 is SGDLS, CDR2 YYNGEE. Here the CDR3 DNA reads TGTGCCAGCAGCTCCTCTATCACCGGGGAGCTGTTTTTT. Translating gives CASSSSITGELFF.

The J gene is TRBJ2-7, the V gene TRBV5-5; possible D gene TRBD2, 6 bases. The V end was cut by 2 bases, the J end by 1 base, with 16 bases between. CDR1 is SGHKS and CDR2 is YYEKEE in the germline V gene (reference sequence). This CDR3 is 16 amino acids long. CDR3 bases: TGTGCCAGCAGCTTCTTACGGGCCAGCGGGTCCTACGAGCAGTACTTC. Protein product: CASSFLRASGSYEQYF.

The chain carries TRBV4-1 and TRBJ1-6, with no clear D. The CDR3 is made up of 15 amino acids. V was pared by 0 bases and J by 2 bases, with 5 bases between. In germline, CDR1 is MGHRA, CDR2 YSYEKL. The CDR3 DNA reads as TGCGCCAGCAGCCAAGATCGAGCCTATAATTCACCCCTCCACTTT. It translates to CASSQDRAYNSPLHF.

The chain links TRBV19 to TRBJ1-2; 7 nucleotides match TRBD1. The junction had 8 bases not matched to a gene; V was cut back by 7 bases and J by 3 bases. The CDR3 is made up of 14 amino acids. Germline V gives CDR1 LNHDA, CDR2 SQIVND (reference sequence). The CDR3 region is CASTLDRDDYGYTF. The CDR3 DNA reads TGTGCCAGTACCTTAGACAGGGACGACTATGGCTACACCTTC.

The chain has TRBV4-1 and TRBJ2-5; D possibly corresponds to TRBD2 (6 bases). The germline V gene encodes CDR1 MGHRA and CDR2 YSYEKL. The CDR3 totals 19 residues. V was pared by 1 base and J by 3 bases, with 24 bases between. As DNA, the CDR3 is TGCGCCAGCAGCCAAGTAAATGGTTACCTCCCGGGGGTCAAAGAGACCCAGTACTTC. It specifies CASSQVNGYLPGVKETQYF.